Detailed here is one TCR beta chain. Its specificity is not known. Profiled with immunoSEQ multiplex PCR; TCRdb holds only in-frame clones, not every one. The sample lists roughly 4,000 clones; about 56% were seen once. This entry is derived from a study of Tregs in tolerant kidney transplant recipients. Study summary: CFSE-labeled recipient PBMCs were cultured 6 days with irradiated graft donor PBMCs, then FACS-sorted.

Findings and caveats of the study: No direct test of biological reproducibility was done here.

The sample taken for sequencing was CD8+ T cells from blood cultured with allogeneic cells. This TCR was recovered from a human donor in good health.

The CDR3 bases are TGTGCCAGCAGCGGGGGACTGCCGAACACAGATACGCAGTATTTT. The encoded protein is CASSGGLPNTDTQYF. The rearrangement joins TRBV9 to TRBJ2-3, with D tentatively TRBD2 (6 bases). The V gene lost 3 bases and the J gene lost 2 bases, with 13 bases spanning the gap. The CDR3 has 15 residues. Germline CDR1 and CDR2: SGDLS and YYNGEE. Drawing the rest from reference TRBV9 and TRBJ2-3, the complete variable domain is DSGVTQTPKHLITATGQRVTLRCSPRSGDLSVYWYQQSLDQGLQFLIQYYNGEERAKGNILERFSAQQFPDLHSELNLSSLELGDSALYFCASSGGLPNTDTQYFGPGTRLTVL.